The rows below give T cell receptor beta chains drawn from one sample of a study of T-cell memory formation after mild COVID-19. TCRdb analysed the 5' RACE reads with MiXCR anew, one entry per CDR3 protein. The profile shows 200,000 or so distinct CDR3 sequences, about a sixth of them singletons. Input material: PBMCs or a T cell subset sorted from them (not recorded which). The receptors originated from an adult woman who had mild COVID-19 (a few samples of this study predate the infection). Cell type and time point are not known. The CDR3 runs from the conserved cysteine through the conserved F or W.

TRBV7-3	TRBJ2-3	CASSSGAGGVTDTQYF
TRBV7-9	TRBJ1-5	CASSPIGGQPNQPQHF
TRBV7-2	TRBJ2-5	CASSFRQSKETQYF
TRBV18	TRBJ1-1	CASSRDRAETEAFF
TRBV12-3/TRBV12-4	TRBJ2-5	CASSPRTGYETQYF
TRBV9	TRBJ2-5	CASSQGVQETQYF
TRBV4-1	TRBJ1-1	CASSQVLLRGPRDTEAFF
TRBV7-2	TRBJ2-3	CASSLVLGGVRDTQYF
TRBV7-2	TRBJ2-7	CASSFDWTAGLYEQYF
TRBV2	TRBJ2-7	CASSKGQGKTYEQYF
TRBV4-1	TRBJ1-1	CASSRSGGPTEAFF
TRBV18	TRBJ2-7	CASSPRTGAPEQYF
TRBV12-3/TRBV12-4	TRBJ2-7	CASSLVGAEQYF
TRBV4-1	TRBJ2-5	CASSQGGLAGAPQETQYF
TRBV3-1	TRBJ2-2	CASSQGTSNTGELFF
TRBV2	TRBJ1-2	CASSLVRGGGGYGYTF
TRBV7-2	TRBJ2-5	CASSGRGPQETQYF
TRBV6-1	TRBJ1-1	CASRFRGTEAFF
TRBV7-2	TRBJ2-7	CASSLASVAIYEQYF
TRBV18	TRBJ2-1	CASSIVSLTYNEQFF